The 14 T cell receptor beta chains given below trace back to one sample, sequenced in a study of shared clonotypes between healthy human individuals. CD45RO-negative, CCR7-selected cells formed the naive CD8 fraction, which excluded terminally differentiated effector memory CD45RA+ cells. Profiling relied on immunoSEQ multiplex PCR, and the TCRdb table lists in-frame clones only, not all of them. The table records under 2,000,000 clones, about 95% of them present only once. Sequenced: naive CD8+ T cells sorted from blood. The origin of the receptors is a man aged 18 to 29 in good health.

The chain employs TRBV4-1 and TRBJ1-6; unclear D gene. Germline V lookup: CDR1 MGHRA, CDR2 YSYEKL. The CDR3 extends over 17 amino acids. V lost 0 bases, J lost 2 bases, and 11 bases lay in between. The CDR3 sequence is CASSQEENVAYNSPLHF. CDR3 DNA: TGCGCCAGCAGCCAAGAAGAAAACGTCGCCTATAATTCACCCCTCCACTTT.

Regarding this clone: At one of its ends the junction is not consistent with the germline gene, which may arise from a read error. V is TRBV7-7 and J is TRBJ2-2, with TRBD2 as a possible D gene (5 bases). CDR3 length: 14 residues. Per the germline V gene, CDR1 is SSHAT and CDR2 is FNYEAQ (reference sequence). The CDR3 here is CASSQKTGAGELFF. As DNA, the CDR3 is TGTGCTAGCAGCCAAAAAACCGGGGCCGGGGAGCTGTTTTTT.

The chain couples TRBV27 to TRBJ2-1, with 11 bases aligning to TRBD2. Per germline, CDR1 MNHEY and CDR2 SMNVEV (reference sequence). Trimming at V came to 5 bases and at J to 5 bases, leaving 5 bases not matched to a gene. This CDR3 contains 15 residues. The DNA for the CDR3 is TGTGCCAGCAGTCACGGGACTAGCGGAAACAATGAGCAGTTCTTC. As protein: CASSHGTSGNNEQFF.

The chain joins TRBV14 to TRBJ2-7; D might be TRBD1 (6 bases). The V gene lost 4 bases and the J gene lost 3 bases, with 10 bases spanning the gap. CDR3 length: 13 residues. Germline lookup yields CDR1 SGHDN and CDR2 FVKESK. CDR3 loop: CASSPSTGYEQYF. The CDR3 DNA sequence: TGTGCCAGCAGCCCTTCGACAGGCTACGAGCAGTACTTC.

The V and J genes are TRBV27 and TRBJ2-7; possible D gene TRBD2, 5 bases. The ends were cut back, 7 bases at V and 7 bases at J, with 11 bases in the middle. Germline V gene data show CDR1 as MNHEY and CDR2 as SMNVEV (reference sequence). This CDR3 is 11 amino acids long. The CDR3 here is CASKTSGEQYF. CDR3 in DNA: TGTGCCAGCAAAACCTCGGGGGAGCAGTACTTC.

The chain uses TRBV2 and TRBJ1-2; TRBD1 matches 7 bases. The ends lost 3 bases at V and 1 base at J; junction bases unmatched: 2. This CDR3 comprises 14 residues. Germline V gene sequence: CDR1 SNHLY, CDR2 FYNNEI. CDR3 nucleotide sequence: TGTGCCAGCAGTGAGGGGGACAGTAACTATGGCTACACCTTC. Translation gives CASSEGDSNYGYTF.

The chain combines TRBV11-2 with TRBJ2-5; D might be TRBD1 or TRBD2, each matching 5 bases. The CDR3 sequence is 17 residues long. The V end lost 0 bases, the J end lost 0 bases, and 14 bases lay between the germline ends. Germline V lookup: CDR1 SGHAT, CDR2 FQNNGV. DNA of the CDR3: TGTGCCAGCAGCTTAGATCGAGGGGCGAGGTACCAAGAGACCCAGTACTTC. Its translation is CASSLDRGARYQETQYF.

The chain combines TRBV30 with TRBJ2-7; D may be TRBD2 (5 bases). V lost 1 base and J 7 bases, leaving 20 bases between the germline ends. The CDR3 sequence is 15 residues long. CDR1 and CDR2 from the germline V gene are GTSNPN and SVGIG (reference sequence). CDR3 nucleotide sequence: TGTGCCTGGAGTGCTGAGCGGTATCTACGAAGGGAGCAGTACTTC. Amino acid sequence: CAWSAERYLRREQYF.

The gene calls are TRBV4-1 and TRBJ2-5; 7 bases line up with TRBD1. The CDR3 is made up of 14 amino acids. Germline V gene lookup returns CDR1 MGHRA and CDR2 YSYEKL. V was pared by 2 bases and J by 4 bases, with 4 bases of the junction left unmatched. The CDR3, as DNA: TGCGCCAGCAGCCAAATCAGGGGGACAGAGACCCAGTACTTC. Translation: CASSQIRGTETQYF.

V is TRBV9 and J is TRBJ2-7; 10 positions match TRBD2. V gave up 4 bases and J gave up 4 bases; unmatched junction bases: 8. Germline V lookup: CDR1 SGDLS, CDR2 YYNGEE. CDR3 length equals 15 residues. CDR3 region: CASSPSGGGAYEQYF. DNA of the CDR3: TGTGCCAGCAGCCCCAGCGGGGGGGGAGCTTACGAGCAGTACTTC.

The chain uses TRBV7-9 and TRBJ2-7; D remains ambiguous. This CDR3 has 12 residues. The germline V gene has CDR1 SEHNR and CDR2 FQNEAQ (reference sequence). Trimming left V 5 bases short and J 7 bases short, with 12 bases between. The CDR3 reads CASSDVRWEQYF. The CDR3 bases are TGTGCCAGCAGCGACGTGAGGTGGGAGCAGTACTTC.

This sequence joins TRBV6-1 and TRBJ1-5, with D tentatively TRBD1 (5 bases). The V and J ends lost 5 bases and 4 bases respectively, with 15 bases between them. The germline V gene has CDR1 MNHNS and CDR2 SASEGT. The CDR3 has 15 residues. CDR3 amino acids: CASSPGILSNQPQHF. The CDR3 coding sequence is TGTGCCAGCAGTCCAGGGATTTTATCAAATCAGCCCCAGCATTTT.

The genes are TRBV6-6 and TRBJ2-7; 10 bases are shared with TRBD2. V shed 2 bases and J 5 bases; nucleotides not matched to a gene: 6. The CDR3 contains 15 residues. CDR1 is MNHNY, CDR2 SVGAGI, per germline (reference sequence). CDR3 amino acids: CASSYPLAGVDEQYF. The CDR3 DNA follows: TGTGCCAGCAGTTACCCCCTAGCGGGAGTTGACGAGCAGTACTTC.

This clone was counted a few times. The chain is built from TRBV13 and TRBJ1-2, with TRBD1 matching over 10 bases. Per germline, CDR1 PRHDT and CDR2 FYEKMQ (reference sequence). Trimming cost V 10 bases and J 8 bases; bases outside gene matches: 7. This CDR3 region has 12 residues. The CDR3, as DNA: TGTGCCACCGGGGACAGGGGAGACGGCTACACCTTC. It is translated as CATGDRGDGYTF.